This T cell receptor beta chain was found in a study of CD8+ T cells in alopecia areata. Turning to the study itself: Tofacitinib ran for 6 to 18 months before 6 months off drug.

Sample treatment: oral pan-JAK inhibitor, 5-10 mg twice daily. Trimming removed 4 bases at V and 2 bases at J, with 9 bases between. CDR1 and CDR2 (germline): MNHEY, SVGAGI. CDR3 size: 13 residues. RNA, once extracted, was reverse transcribed into cDNA for use as the sequencing template. This table comes from immunoSEQ multiplex PCR, and its TCRdb copy is limited to in-frame clones, with some not included. The table has about 140,000 clones, about 85% seen once. The TCR sequence derives from a human donor with alopecia areata. The rearrangement links TRBV6-5 to TRBJ2-7, with D perhaps TRBD1 or TRBD2 (5 bases each). The sample in question was CD8+ T cells sorted from blood, obtained at week 4, from a patient treated with tofacitinib. The chain's CDR3 is CASSLGRTYEQYF. The CDR3 nucleotides are TGTGCCAGCAGTTTGGGACGGACCTACGAGCAGTACTTC.